The 9 T cell receptor beta chains listed next were all sequenced from one sample in a study of T cell clonality in common variable immunodeficiency. Sequencing was performed with immunoSEQ multiplex PCR; in TCRdb, only in-frame clones are kept and a portion is missing. The sample yields approximately 44,000 clones, without any singletons. Sequenced sample: peripheral blood mononuclear cells. The receptors here all came from a person between 18 and 75 years old in good health.

This clone was seen ten or more times. The CDR3 protein is CASSPHGGLDSPLHF. Incomplete CDR3 DNA: TGCGCCAGCAGCCCACACGGGGGGCTTGATTCACCC. The chain employs TRBV5-1 and TRBJ1-6, with a possible D match to TRBD1 (6 bases). The sequenced fragment ends 3 residues before the CDR3 boundary, so the rest is inferred from the germline J gene. The germline V gene encodes CDR1 SGHRS and CDR2 YFSETQ. Between the trimmed V and J ends, which lost 4 bases and 8 bases, there was a span of 16 bases. The CDR3 contains 15 residues.

This clone was seen at least ten times. The observed sequence ends 3 residues before the CDR3 terminus, with the missing tail filled in from the germline J gene. J is TRBJ2-3 and V is TRBV4-1, with a tentative D call TRBD2 (5 bases). V was cut by 2 bases and J by 8 bases, with 17 bases left in between. Germline V gene data show CDR1 as MGHRA and CDR2 as YSYEKL. This CDR3 region has 15 residues. The covered CDR3 bases are TGCGCCAGCAGCCAACTCGGAAAAAAAGAGGGTACG. Its protein is CASSQLGKKEGT. From start to end, the CDR3 is CASSQLGKKEGTQYF.

This clone has ten or more counts. The read finishes 3 residues shy of the CDR3 end, and the germline J gene is used to complete it. This sequence joins TRBV12-3 or TRBV12-4 and TRBJ1-2; 7 bases are shared with TRBD1. The V and J ends lost 5 bases and 5 bases, in that order; junction bases with no gene match: 11. The CDR3 is 15 residues long. CDR3 DNA (partial): TGTGCCAGCAGTCCGTCCGGAACAGGGGCTTATGGC. Translated: CASSPSGTGAYG. The whole CDR3 sequence is CASSPSGTGAYGYTF.

This clone was counted at least ten times. The CDR3 extends 3 residues past the end of the read, so its final part is completed from the germline J gene. The chain carries TRBV7-8 and TRBJ2-7; 7 bases match TRBD1. The germline V gene encodes CDR1 SGHVS and CDR2 FQNEAQ. The CDR3 has 13 amino acids. Unmatched junction bases numbered 6, after V lost 6 bases and J lost 4 bases. The CDR3 sequence is CASRYRGGYEQYF. The sequenced CDR3 bases are TGTGCCAGCAGATACAGGGGCGGGTACGAG. Drawing the rest from reference TRBV7-8 and TRBJ2-7, the complete variable domain is GAGVSQSPRYKVAKRGQDVALRCDPISGHVSLFWYQQALGQGPEFLTYFQNEAQLDKSGLPSDRFFAERPEGSVSTLKIQRTQQEDSAVYLCASRYRGGYEQYFGPGTRLTVT.

This clone was seen repeatedly, ten times or more. The CDR3 extends 3 residues past the end of the read, so its final part is completed from the germline J gene. The chain uses TRBV19 and TRBJ2-7, with TRBD2 as a possible D gene (5 bases). V was trimmed by 6 bases and J by 3 bases, leaving 9 bases between them. Germline V gene sequence: CDR1 LNHDA, CDR2 SQIVND (reference sequence). This CDR3 has 12 amino acids. The CDR3 DNA, read in part, is TGTGCCAGTAGCGCCAGCGGCTACGAG. Amino acids: CASSASGYE. In full, the CDR3 reads CASSASGYEQYF.

As concerns this clone: The CDR3 goes on 3 residues after the read ends, and that part is filled in from the germline J gene. The rearrangement links TRBV19 to TRBJ2-1; 9 bases align to TRBD1. This CDR3 contains 14 residues. Per germline, CDR1 LNHDA and CDR2 SQIVND (reference sequence). J lost 9 bases, V lost 3 bases, and 6 bases had no gene match. CDR3 DNA, as far as it was read: TGTGCCAGTAGTATCGCGGACAGGGGACTTGAG. This encodes CASSIADRGLE. In full, the CDR3 reads CASSIADRGLEQFF. The full variable domain, rest sourced from reference TRBV19 and TRBJ2-1, is DGGITQSPKYLFRKEGQNVTLSCEQNLNHDAMYWYRQDPGQGLRLIYYSQIVNDFQKGDIAEGYSVSREKKESFPLTVTSAQKNPTAFYLCASSIADRGLEQFFGPGTRLTVL.

This clone was seen ten or more times. The read falls 3 residues short of the CDR3 end, and the missing part is taken from the germline J gene. The J gene is TRBJ2-3, the V gene TRBV18, with 14 nucleotides matching TRBD2. This CDR3 is built from 17 residues. The germline CDR1 and CDR2 sequences are KGHSH and LQKENI. Trimming cost V 2 bases and J 0 bases; bases outside gene matches: 1. The sequenced part of the CDR3 DNA is TGTGCCAGCTCACCAGGGACTAGCGGGGGAAGCACAGATACG. Protein: CASSPGTSGGSTDT. The entire CDR3 protein is CASSPGTSGGSTDTQYF.

This clone was seen ten or more times. The read ends 3 residues before the CDR3 terminus; that terminus is restored from the germline J gene. V usage is TRBV20-1 and J usage is TRBJ2-1, with TRBD2 as a possible D gene (6 bases). V lost 3 bases and J lost 4, with 19 bases in between. The germline V gene has CDR1 DFQATT and CDR2 SNEGSKA (reference sequence). The CDR3 sequence is 16 residues long. Incomplete CDR3 DNA: TGCAGTGCTAGGAGCATACTTAGCGGAAGTTACAATGAG. It encodes CSARSILSGSYNE. The whole CDR3 sequence is CSARSILSGSYNEQFF.

This clone was seen ten or more times. With the read ending 3 residues before the CDR3 end, the germline J gene is used to fill in that end. The rearrangement links TRBV20-1 to TRBJ1-3; 8 bases line up with TRBD1. V lost 3 bases and J lost 4; bases outside the gene matches: 5. CDR1 and CDR2 (germline): DFQATT, SNEGSKA (reference sequence). CDR3 size: 14 residues. CDR3: CSASLTGVGNTIYF. The CDR3 DNA, read in part, is TGCAGTGCTAGCCTGACAGGGGTAGGAAACACC.